The rows below give T cell receptor beta chains drawn from one sample of a study of T-cell memory formation after mild COVID-19. One entry per CDR3 protein results from TCRdb running MiXCR on the 5' RACE reads. The repertoire holds 470,000 or so distinct CDR3 sequences, with around 19% as singletons. Sequenced: PBMCs or a T cell subset sorted from them (not recorded which). These receptors were taken from an adult woman who had mild COVID-19 (a few samples of this study predate the infection). Cell type and time point are not known. Each CDR3 is given with its conserved first and last residue. The order of the fields is CDR3 DNA, CDR3 protein, V gene, J gene, clone size, D gene. D genes are given only for firm matches. Size values are once, few and many counts, or a class for expanded clones, and some rows have none.

cdr3_nt: TGCAGTCCGACCCGGACAGCTAATTCACCCCTCCACTTT
cdr3_aa: CSPTRTANSPLHF
v_call: TRBV20-1
j_call: TRBJ1-6
clone_size: once
d_call: -

cdr3_nt: TGTGCCACCAGTGACTACCAAGAGACCCAGTACTTC
cdr3_aa: CATSDYQETQYF
v_call: TRBV24-1
j_call: TRBJ2-5
clone_size: few
d_call: -

cdr3_nt: TGTGCCAGCAAACCTGACAGGAGCACCGGGGAGCTGTTTTTT
cdr3_aa: CASKPDRSTGELFF
v_call: TRBV6-5
j_call: TRBJ2-2
clone_size: few
d_call: -

cdr3_nt: TGCAGTGCTAGAGATTTCGGGGTTAGCACAGATACGCAGTATTTT
cdr3_aa: CSARDFGVSTDTQYF
v_call: TRBV20-1
j_call: TRBJ2-3
clone_size: -
d_call: -

cdr3_nt: TGTGCCAGCTCACCACAGGGGCCCACAGATACGCAGTATTTT
cdr3_aa: CASSPQGPTDTQYF
v_call: TRBV18
j_call: TRBJ2-3
clone_size: -
d_call: -

cdr3_nt: TGTGCCAGCAGCTTGTATTTGACCGGCACAGATACGCAGTATTTT
cdr3_aa: CASSLYLTGTDTQYF
v_call: TRBV5-6
j_call: TRBJ2-3
clone_size: -
d_call: -

cdr3_nt: TGTGCCACCAGTGATCAACAGGGGAACTACGAGCAGTACTTC
cdr3_aa: CATSDQQGNYEQYF
v_call: TRBV24-1
j_call: TRBJ2-7
clone_size: -
d_call: TRBD1

cdr3_nt: TGTGCCAGCAGCCAAGATCGTGGGTCCTCAGCCGGTGGCTACACCTTC
cdr3_aa: CASSQDRGSSAGGYTF
v_call: TRBV4-2
j_call: TRBJ1-2
clone_size: -
d_call: -

cdr3_nt: TGTGCCAGCAGTGGCGGACAGATAAGCCAAGAGACCCAGTACTTC
cdr3_aa: CASSGGQISQETQYF
v_call: TRBV25-1
j_call: TRBJ2-5
clone_size: -
d_call: -

cdr3_nt: TGCGCCAGCAGCCGTACTAGCGGAAGGGAGACCCAGTACTTC
cdr3_aa: CASSRTSGRETQYF
v_call: TRBV5-1
j_call: TRBJ2-5
clone_size: -
d_call: TRBD2

cdr3_nt: TGCAGTGCTACTACTCCTAGCGGTCGCTACAATGAGCAGTTCTTC
cdr3_aa: CSATTPSGRYNEQFF
v_call: TRBV20-1
j_call: TRBJ2-1
clone_size: few
d_call: TRBD2

cdr3_nt: TGTGCCACCAGTGGGTTGAGGGACTCACGGTCCGGTACCGGGGCCAACGTCCTGACTTTC
cdr3_aa: CATSGLRDSRSGTGANVLTF
v_call: TRBV24-1
j_call: TRBJ2-6
clone_size: -
d_call: -

cdr3_nt: TGTGCCAGCAGCTTGGCGACAGGGAGCTCCTACGAGCAGTACTTC
cdr3_aa: CASSLATGSSYEQYF
v_call: TRBV7-2
j_call: TRBJ2-7
clone_size: -
d_call: TRBD1

cdr3_nt: TGTGCCAGCAGCGCCCCAGGGACTATGCCCTCCAATGAGCAGTTCTTC
cdr3_aa: CASSAPGTMPSNEQFF
v_call: TRBV9
j_call: TRBJ2-1
clone_size: few
d_call: TRBD2

cdr3_nt: TGTGCCAGCAGCCTAGCGGGGAGCACAGATACGCAGTATTTT
cdr3_aa: CASSLAGSTDTQYF
v_call: TRBV12-3/TRBV12-4
j_call: TRBJ2-3
clone_size: many
d_call: TRBD2

cdr3_nt: TGCAGTGTCAATGCGGGACTAGCGGGCAATGAGCAGTTCTTC
cdr3_aa: CSVNAGLAGNEQFF
v_call: TRBV20-1
j_call: TRBJ2-1
clone_size: -
d_call: TRBD2

cdr3_nt: TGCAGCGTTGAACCGGGACAGGGGGTTTTAGGGTATGGCTACACCTTC
cdr3_aa: CSVEPGQGVLGYGYTF
v_call: TRBV29-1
j_call: TRBJ1-2
clone_size: -
d_call: TRBD1

cdr3_nt: TGTGCCAGCAGTAGGACAGGGGCAGATACGCAGTATTTT
cdr3_aa: CASSRTGADTQYF
v_call: TRBV6-6
j_call: TRBJ2-3
clone_size: few
d_call: TRBD1

cdr3_nt: TGCGCCAGCAGCCAACTTTTCGGGGACAGCTCCTACAATGAGCAGTTCTTC
cdr3_aa: CASSQLFGDSSYNEQFF
v_call: TRBV4-1
j_call: TRBJ2-1
clone_size: few
d_call: TRBD1

cdr3_nt: TGTGCCAGCAGCCAAGCTATGGGACGCAGGAGGGATGAGCAGTTCTTC
cdr3_aa: CASSQAMGRRRDEQFF
v_call: TRBV3-1
j_call: TRBJ2-1
clone_size: -
d_call: -

cdr3_nt: TGCAGTGCCCTAACCGGGACAGGGGTCTACAATGAGCAGTTCTTC
cdr3_aa: CSALTGTGVYNEQFF
v_call: TRBV20-1
j_call: TRBJ2-1
clone_size: few
d_call: TRBD1

cdr3_nt: TGTGCCAGCAGTCCCGGCGCCCGGGAGGAAGATACGCAGTATTTT
cdr3_aa: CASSPGAREEDTQYF
v_call: TRBV6-5
j_call: TRBJ2-3
clone_size: few
d_call: TRBD2

cdr3_nt: TGTGCCAGCAGTGAACCCGGACTAGCGGTGAGGGCAGATACGCAGTATTTT
cdr3_aa: CASSEPGLAVRADTQYF
v_call: TRBV25-1
j_call: TRBJ2-3
clone_size: -
d_call: TRBD2

cdr3_nt: TGTGCCTGGACTATTAAGGGTTCGCCACACGAGCAGTACTTC
cdr3_aa: CAWTIKGSPHEQYF
v_call: TRBV30
j_call: TRBJ2-7
clone_size: few
d_call: -

cdr3_nt: TGTGCCATCAGTGACGGGACTATGAGCTCCTACGAGCAGTACTTC
cdr3_aa: CAISDGTMSSYEQYF
v_call: TRBV10-3
j_call: TRBJ2-7
clone_size: few
d_call: TRBD2

cdr3_nt: TGTGCCAGCAGTACCGGAGGGCCGCTATACGAGCAGTACTTC
cdr3_aa: CASSTGGPLYEQYF
v_call: TRBV12-3/TRBV12-4
j_call: TRBJ2-7
clone_size: few
d_call: -

cdr3_nt: TGTGCCAGCAGCGTAGCTTGGACAGGGACCGGAAACACCATATATTTT
cdr3_aa: CASSVAWTGTGNTIYF
v_call: TRBV9
j_call: TRBJ1-3
clone_size: -
d_call: TRBD1

cdr3_nt: TGCGCCAGCAGCCAAGATAATAGGCTAGAGAACACCGGGGAGCTGTTTTTT
cdr3_aa: CASSQDNRLENTGELFF
v_call: TRBV4-3
j_call: TRBJ2-2
clone_size: -
d_call: -

cdr3_nt: TGTGCCAGCAGCTTCATTGACCGCCAGAGAGGAGGTGCTGGCTACACCTTC
cdr3_aa: CASSFIDRQRGGAGYTF
v_call: TRBV7-9
j_call: TRBJ1-2
clone_size: -
d_call: -

cdr3_nt: TGTGCCAGCAGCCCCCGTAGTGTGGGCGAGCAGTACTTC
cdr3_aa: CASSPRSVGEQYF
v_call: TRBV14
j_call: TRBJ2-7
clone_size: few
d_call: -

cdr3_nt: TGCGCCAGCAGCCAAGTGGCAGGGGTTTGGCCCCAGCATTTT
cdr3_aa: CASSQVAGVWPQHF
v_call: TRBV4-3
j_call: TRBJ1-5
clone_size: few
d_call: -

cdr3_nt: TGCGCCAGCAGTCGTCTTGCGGGAGTCCTCGATGAGCAGTTCTTC
cdr3_aa: CASSRLAGVLDEQFF
v_call: TRBV5-1
j_call: TRBJ2-1
clone_size: few
d_call: TRBD2

cdr3_nt: TGTGCCAGCAGAGACAGCGGGAGTAGCACAGATACGCAGTATTTT
cdr3_aa: CASRDSGSSTDTQYF
v_call: TRBV7-6
j_call: TRBJ2-3
clone_size: few
d_call: TRBD2

cdr3_nt: TGTGCTTACACCGCCGCTAGCGCACTTACGCAGTATTTT
cdr3_aa: CAYTAASALTQYF
v_call: TRBV30
j_call: TRBJ2-3
clone_size: -
d_call: -

cdr3_nt: TGTGCCACCAGTAACTCTTATAAGGACCTCACCGGGGAGCTGTTTTTT
cdr3_aa: CATSNSYKDLTGELFF
v_call: TRBV15
j_call: TRBJ2-2
clone_size: -
d_call: -

cdr3_nt: TGCAGTGCTAGGTCTAGTCAAGAGCAGTTCTTC
cdr3_aa: CSARSSQEQFF
v_call: TRBV20-1
j_call: TRBJ2-1
clone_size: few
d_call: -

cdr3_nt: TGTGCCAGCAGCTTTACAGGGGGCGAGAAGACCCAGTACTTC
cdr3_aa: CASSFTGGEKTQYF
v_call: TRBV7-9
j_call: TRBJ2-5
clone_size: few
d_call: TRBD1

cdr3_nt: TGCAGCGTTGTCCTAGCGGGAGTCCTCTACAATGAGCAGTTCTTC
cdr3_aa: CSVVLAGVLYNEQFF
v_call: TRBV29-1
j_call: TRBJ2-1
clone_size: -
d_call: TRBD2

cdr3_nt: TGTGCCGGTGGGTCGGCGAACACCGGGGAGCTGTTTTTT
cdr3_aa: CAGGSANTGELFF
v_call: TRBV7-6
j_call: TRBJ2-2
clone_size: -
d_call: -

cdr3_nt: TGTGCCTGGAAACAGGGGCCCGCCTACGAGCAGTACTTC
cdr3_aa: CAWKQGPAYEQYF
v_call: TRBV30
j_call: TRBJ2-7
clone_size: -
d_call: TRBD1

cdr3_nt: TGTGCCAGCAGCTCAGGGTTTCAGCCCCAGCATTTT
cdr3_aa: CASSSGFQPQHF
v_call: TRBV7-9
j_call: TRBJ1-5
clone_size: -
d_call: -

cdr3_nt: TGTGCCAGCAGCTTAAGCGGGGGATTCGGGGGAGATACGCAGTATTTT
cdr3_aa: CASSLSGGFGGDTQYF
v_call: TRBV7-3
j_call: TRBJ2-3
clone_size: many
d_call: TRBD2

cdr3_nt: TGTGCCAGCAGCCTGAGGACAGGGGCGATGAACACTGAAGCTTTCTTT
cdr3_aa: CASSLRTGAMNTEAFF
v_call: TRBV3-1
j_call: TRBJ1-1
clone_size: -
d_call: TRBD1

cdr3_nt: TGTGCCATCGGATCCGGGACACCCCGTCGGGGCGAGCAGTACTTC
cdr3_aa: CAIGSGTPRRGEQYF
v_call: TRBV10-3
j_call: TRBJ2-7
clone_size: -
d_call: -

cdr3_nt: TGTGCCAGCAGCACAGAGGGGGGACCCCTTTACGAGCAGTACTTC
cdr3_aa: CASSTEGGPLYEQYF
v_call: TRBV7-6
j_call: TRBJ2-7
clone_size: few
d_call: -

cdr3_nt: TGTGCCGCCTGGAACACAGTGAACACTGAAGCTTTCTTT
cdr3_aa: CAAWNTVNTEAFF
v_call: TRBV27
j_call: TRBJ1-1
clone_size: -
d_call: -

cdr3_nt: TGTGCCAGCAGTTTCGTGGCTCACGAGCAGTACTTC
cdr3_aa: CASSFVAHEQYF
v_call: TRBV12-3/TRBV12-4
j_call: TRBJ2-7
clone_size: -
d_call: -

cdr3_nt: TGTGCCAGCAGCCAAGTGAATACAGGGTCGAACACTGAAGCTTTCTTT
cdr3_aa: CASSQVNTGSNTEAFF
v_call: TRBV4-2
j_call: TRBJ1-1
clone_size: -
d_call: -

cdr3_nt: TGTGCCAGCAGCGTAGCCCCGGGATTTCACAATGAGCAGTTCTTC
cdr3_aa: CASSVAPGFHNEQFF
v_call: TRBV9
j_call: TRBJ2-1
clone_size: -
d_call: -

cdr3_nt: TGTGCCAGCAGCCCCGGGACGGGGATTTCGAACACTGAAGCTTTCTTT
cdr3_aa: CASSPGTGISNTEAFF
v_call: TRBV12-3/TRBV12-4
j_call: TRBJ1-1
clone_size: -
d_call: -

cdr3_nt: TGCGCCAGCAGCCAGGGACAGGGTCGGTATAATTCACCCCTCCACTTT
cdr3_aa: CASSQGQGRYNSPLHF
v_call: TRBV5-1
j_call: TRBJ1-6
clone_size: -
d_call: TRBD1

cdr3_nt: TGTGCCAGCACGGGGGACAGGATGGAAGAGACCCAGTACTTC
cdr3_aa: CASTGDRMEETQYF
v_call: TRBV5-6
j_call: TRBJ2-5
clone_size: few
d_call: TRBD1

cdr3_nt: TGCGCCAGCAGCCGGGGGCCGTCGGGTTCAGGGGAAGGAATGGAACTTTTTTTT
cdr3_aa: CASSRGPSGSGEGMELFF
v_call: TRBV4-1
j_call: TRBJ1-4
clone_size: many
d_call: -

cdr3_nt: TGTGCCAGCGGAAGGGGGTCGCAGTACCAAGAGACCCAGTACTTC
cdr3_aa: CASGRGSQYQETQYF
v_call: TRBV7-9
j_call: TRBJ2-5
clone_size: many
d_call: -